Presented here are 9 T cell receptor beta chains from one specimen sequenced in a study of cytomegalovirus exposure and HLA in healthy donors (dated by TCRdb to 2016 to 2017). The receptor library was made with the immunoSEQ multiplex PCR assay. Sourced from immuneACCESS, this table was stored by TCRdb with only in-frame sequences that have V and J called. A share of the clones is absent; for the studies checked, an unresolved V gene accounts for under half, and the remainder has no known explanation. Here the sample has approximately 270,000 clones; 80% to 90% occur a single time. Approximately 1% of the sample is taken by the ten largest. Sequenced input: PBMCs. The receptors here all came from a woman aged 18 to 35 in good health and CMV-seronegative.

V and J are TRBV19 and TRBJ2-5; D may be TRBD1 (6 bases). The CDR3 spans 15 residues. CDR1 LNHDA and CDR2 SQIVND come from the germline V gene (reference sequence). V lost 5 bases, J lost 3 bases, and 16 bases lay in between. CDR3 in DNA: TGTGCCAGTAGTGTCGGATTCGCAGGGGAAGAGACCCAGTACTTC. Amino acids: CASSVGFAGEETQYF.

The chain links TRBV29-1 to TRBJ2-7, with 9 bases identical to TRBD1. This CDR3 has 15 residues. The V gene's germline CDR1 is SQVTM and CDR2 ANQGSEA. J gave up 4 bases and V 6 bases, and 13 bases lay outside the gene matches. The CDR3 coding sequence is TGCAGCGTCGAATCTCCGGGACAGGGAGATTACGAGCAGTACTTC. Residues: CSVESPGQGDYEQYF.

This chain uses TRBV6-6 with TRBJ2-1; TRBD1 matches at 7 bases. J lost 5 bases, V lost 3 bases, and 7 bases had no gene match. Germline CDR1 is MNHNY and CDR2 is SVGAGI (reference sequence). CDR3 length equals 15 residues. The CDR3 DNA is TGTGCCAGCAGTTATGTAGGGACAGCCGACAATGAGCAGTTCTTC. Amino acids: CASSYVGTADNEQFF.

The chain recombines TRBV18 with TRBJ1-2; 8 positions match TRBD1. V dropped 4 bases and J dropped 2; count of bases not matched to a gene: 6. CDR3 length: 15 residues. Per the germline V gene, CDR1 is KGHSH and CDR2 is LQKENI. As DNA, the CDR3 is TGTGCCAGCTCACAGGAGACAGGGGTGAACTATGGCTACACCTTC. Translated: CASSQETGVNYGYTF.

The chain has TRBV2 and TRBJ2-2; D may be TRBD2 (6 bases). V was clipped by 6 bases and J by 5 bases, with 25 bases between them. The germline V gene encodes CDR1 SNHLY and CDR2 FYNNEI. The CDR3 has 18 amino acids. CDR3 DNA: TGTGCCAGCAGAGATCAGACCCCCCTAGGGGCGGGGACCGGGGAGCTGTTTTTT. Translating it yields CASRDQTPLGAGTGELFF.

The rearrangement links TRBV14 to TRBJ2-7; possibly TRBD2 for D (6 bases). With 4 bases removed from V and 1 base from J, the gap between germline ends came to 14 bases. The germline V gene encodes CDR1 SGHDN and CDR2 FVKESK. This CDR3 is built from 15 residues. CDR3 loop: CASSRLSGPSYEQYF. The CDR3 DNA reads TGTGCCAGCAGCCGCCTCAGCGGGCCTTCCTACGAGCAGTACTTC.

This sequence joins TRBV7-9 and TRBJ1-2; the D gene is possibly TRBD1 (5 bases). This CDR3 is 13 amino acids long. The V end was cut by 5 bases, the J end by 5 bases, with 12 bases between. Germline CDR1 and CDR2: SEHNR and FQNEAQ (reference sequence). CDR3 coding DNA: TGTGCCAGCAGCCCAGACAGAGGATATGGCTACACCTTC. It specifies CASSPDRGYGYTF.

The V call is TRBV13, the J call TRBJ1-1; D gene unclear. V lost 1 base and J lost 10, with 13 bases in between. This CDR3 is 13 amino acids long. The germline gives CDR1 PRHDT, CDR2 FYEKMQ (reference sequence). CDR3 sequence reads: CASSLDYRGRAFF. The CDR3 nucleotides are TGTGCCAGCAGCTTAGACTACCGGGGTAGAGCTTTCTTT.

The rearrangement links TRBV6-5 to TRBJ1-2; 8 nucleotides line up with TRBD1. Germline-derived CDR1 and CDR2 are MNHEY and SVGAGI. The CDR3 has 11 residues. Trimming took 4 bases from V and 8 from J; bases not matched to a gene: 0. Here the CDR3 reads CASSSGGGYTF. DNA of the CDR3: TGTGCCAGCAGTTCAGGGGGCGGCTACACCTTC.